The 21 T cell receptor beta chains presented below share a single source sample, sequenced in a study of blood T cell repertoires in COVID-19. Here immunoSEQ multiplex PCR was the method, and the copy in TCRdb shows in-frame clones only, minus some. The data hold hundreds of thousands of clones, with 80% to 90% observed a single time. Sequenced material: PBMCs or T cells enriched from blood (not recorded which). All receptors derive from a man aged 25 to 40 who had recovered from COVID-19.

The chain links TRBV12-5 to TRBJ1-1; D is ambiguous. The germline V and J ends were trimmed by 4 bases and 4 bases, with 10 bases remaining between them. The germline V gene has CDR1 LGHNT and CDR2 FRNRAP. The CDR3 consists of 13 residues. This chain's CDR3 is CASGWGEFTEAFF. CDR3 coding DNA: TGTGCTAGTGGTTGGGGAGAGTTCACTGAAGCTTTCTTT.

This chain joins TRBV27 and TRBJ2-7; 8 bases are shared with TRBD2. Germline trimming cut 10 bases from V and 2 bases from J; bases unmatched to any gene: 22. The germline CDR1 and CDR2 sequences are MNHEY and SMNVEV (reference sequence). CDR3 length: 18 residues. The CDR3 here is CATRPSGLKTSVAYEQYF. The CDR3 bases are TGTGCCACCCGCCCGTCCGGGCTAAAGACTAGCGTCGCCTACGAGCAGTACTTC.

The rearrangement uses TRBV3-1 (or the pseudogene TRBV3-2) and TRBJ2-4; D is possibly TRBD2 (6 bases). Trimming removed 2 bases at V and 0 bases at J, with 11 bases between. The length of the CDR3 is 16 residues. In germline, CDR1 is LGHDT, CDR2 YNNKEL (reference sequence). CDR3: CASSQIGGVAKNIQYF. In nucleotides, the CDR3 is TGTGCCAGCAGCCAAATCGGGGGAGTAGCCAAAAACATTCAGTACTTC.

The V gene is TRBV5-1, the J gene TRBJ2-3, with 11 bases matching TRBD2. The CDR3 extends over 16 amino acids. Germline V CDR1 and CDR2: SGHRS, YFSETQ. The V and J ends lost 1 base and 5 bases, in that order; junction bases with no gene match: 6. CDR3 loop: CASSLTSGSRGDTQYF. The CDR3 bases are TGCGCCAGCAGCTTGACTAGCGGGAGCAGGGGAGATACGCAGTATTTT.

The CDR3 DNA sequence: TGTGCCAGCAGTAAATCAGGGGATGAGCAGTTCTTC. It translates to CASSKSGDEQFF. The chain employs TRBV12-3 or TRBV12-4 and TRBJ2-1; a possible D gene is TRBD1 (6 bases). The ends were cut back, 5 bases at V and 8 bases at J, with 10 bases in the middle. The CDR3 spans 12 residues.

CDR3 DNA: TGTGCCAGCAGCGGAAGCGGGAGTAGGTACAATGAGCAGTTCTTC. Its translation is CASSGSGSRYNEQFF. This chain joins TRBV9 and TRBJ2-1, with 8 bases that match TRBD2. Germline CDR1 SGDLS, CDR2 YYNGEE. The CDR3 consists of 15 residues. V was clipped by 3 bases and J by 4 bases; unmatched bases: 6.

About this clone: Other nucleotide sequences from this sample produce the same CDR3. The chain links TRBV28 to TRBJ1-1; 8 bases fit TRBD1. Germline V lookup: CDR1 MDHEN, CDR2 SYDVKM. The CDR3 sequence is 12 residues long. Unmatched junction bases numbered 0, after V lost 5 bases and J lost 4 bases. The CDR3 sequence: CASSTGGTEAFF. The CDR3 DNA follows: TGTGCCAGCAGTACAGGGGGCACTGAAGCTTTCTTT.

The chain joins TRBV30 to TRBJ2-5; TRBD2 aligns across 7 bases. V shed 3 bases and J 4 bases; nucleotides not matched to a gene: 2. The CDR3 extends over 12 amino acids. Germline loops: CDR1 GTSNPN, CDR2 SVGIG (reference sequence). CDR3 protein: CAWRRERETQYF. In nucleotides, the CDR3 is TGTGCCTGGAGGCGGGAGAGAGAGACCCAGTACTTC.

The chain links TRBV4-1 to TRBJ2-7; D gene uncertain. The CDR3 sequence is 14 residues long. Per the germline V gene, CDR1 is MGHRA and CDR2 is YSYEKL. V gave up 2 bases and J gave up 1 base, with 9 bases separating them. DNA for the CDR3: TGCGCCAGCAGCCAAACCTCCCGGTCCTACGAGCAGTACTTC. The encoded protein is CASSQTSRSYEQYF.

The chain uses TRBV5-4 and TRBJ2-7; 8 positions agree with TRBD2. The CDR3 has 17 amino acids. Per germline, CDR1 SGHNT and CDR2 YYREEE (reference sequence). V lost 0 bases to trimming and J lost 0 bases; unmatched junction nucleotides: 8. The CDR3 here is CASSLGVAGTFSYEQYF. The CDR3 bases are TGTGCCAGCAGCTTGGGGGTAGCGGGAACCTTCTCCTACGAGCAGTACTTC.

The chain uses TRBV2 and TRBJ1-5; TRBD1 aligns across 7 bases. CDR1 is SNHLY, CDR2 FYNNEI, per germline. The CDR3 length is 15 residues. V lost 8 bases to trimming and J lost 1 base; unmatched junction nucleotides: 8. CDR3: CASRDLGGSNQPQHF. CDR3 coding DNA: TGTGCCAGCCGGGACTTAGGGGGCAGCAATCAGCCCCAGCATTTT.

The chain is built from TRBV28 and TRBJ2-1; 10 bases fit TRBD2. The CDR3 covers 16 residues. With 6 bases clipped from V and 7 bases from J, the junction kept 12 bases outside the gene matches. Germline V gene lookup returns CDR1 MDHEN and CDR2 SYDVKM. Here the CDR3 DNA reads TGTGCCAGCAGCCCCCTGGTTAGCGGGGGGAATAATGAGCAGTTCTTC. This translates into CASSPLVSGGNNEQFF.

The rearrangement uses TRBV14 and TRBJ2-7; maybe TRBD1 (6 bases). Germline lookup yields CDR1 SGHDN and CDR2 FVKESK. V lost 0 bases, J lost 2 bases, and 14 bases lay in between. There are 16 residues in the CDR3. CDR3: CASSQDARDIPYEQYF. As DNA, the CDR3 is TGTGCCAGCAGCCAAGATGCCCGGGACATCCCCTACGAGCAGTACTTC.

This clone was seen once. This sequence joins TRBV5-1 and TRBJ1-1, with TRBD1 as a possible D gene (6 bases). Germline V gene data show CDR1 as SGHRS and CDR2 as YFSETQ. The CDR3 contains 14 residues. V dropped 4 bases and J dropped 6 bases, with 16 bases sitting between them. This chain's CDR3 is CASSIQGPSAEAFF. The CDR3 DNA reads TGCGCCAGCAGCATTCAGGGGCCGTCGGCTGAAGCTTTCTTT.

V gene TRBV9 combines with J gene TRBJ2-6; maybe TRBD2 (5 bases). The CDR3 totals 16 residues. The V end was cut by 2 bases, the J end by 2 bases, with 11 bases between. Germline V gives CDR1 SGDLS, CDR2 YYNGEE. The DNA for the CDR3 is TGTGCCAGCAGCGTGGACTTCCCCGCTGGGGCCAACGTCCTGACTTTC. Amino acid sequence: CASSVDFPAGANVLTF.

This rearrangement joins TRBV28 to TRBJ2-3, with D perhaps matching TRBD2 (5 bases). Germline CDR1 and CDR2: MDHEN and SYDVKM. CDR3 length equals 15 residues. The ends were cut back, 6 bases at V and 6 bases at J, with 19 bases in the middle. The CDR3 DNA reads TGTGCCAGCAGCCTCTCAGGTTGGGAGTCGGATACGCAGTATTTT. Translated: CASSLSGWESDTQYF.

This clone was observed a few times. The J gene is TRBJ2-2, the V gene TRBV7-9, with a weak D call TRBD2 (6 bases). V was cut by 11 bases and J by 8 bases, with 24 bases left in between. Germline values: CDR1 SEHNR, CDR2 FQNEAQ (reference sequence). The CDR3 covers 15 residues. The CDR3, as DNA: TGTGCCGGCACCGATACAGGCCGGGGGTTTGGGGAGCTGTTTTTT. Amino acids: CAGTDTGRGFGELFF.

The genes are TRBV28 and TRBJ1-1; D might be TRBD1 (6 bases). V was pared by 2 bases and J by 1 base, with 11 bases between. The CDR3 is made up of 15 amino acids. Germline V gene data show CDR1 as MDHEN and CDR2 as SYDVKM. The CDR3 region is CASSLAGEPNTEAFF. The CDR3 nucleotides read TGTGCCAGCAGTTTAGCAGGGGAGCCGAACACTGAAGCTTTCTTT.

CDR3 sequence: CATSALYNEQFF. CDR3 bases: TGTGCCACCAGTGCCCTTTACAATGAGCAGTTCTTC. This chain links TRBV24-1 with TRBJ2-1; no clear D. This CDR3 has 12 amino acids. The germline V and J ends were trimmed by 5 bases and 4 bases, with 5 bases remaining between them. Germline V gene sequence: CDR1 KGHDR, CDR2 SFDVKD.

The chain combines TRBV19 with TRBJ2-2; 9 bases agree with TRBD1. CDR1 LNHDA and CDR2 SQIVND come from the germline V gene (reference sequence). The ends lost 5 bases at V and 5 bases at J; junction bases unmatched: 3. The CDR3 spans 14 residues. CDR3 residues: CASSRTGATGELFF. The CDR3 region has the DNA TGTGCCAGTAGTCGGACAGGGGCTACCGGGGAGCTGTTTTTT.

The chain carries TRBV13 and TRBJ2-5, with 8 bases lining up with TRBD2. Germline CDR1 PRHDT, CDR2 FYEKMQ (reference sequence). The CDR3 totals 14 residues. Trimming took 5 bases from V and 4 from J; bases not matched to a gene: 6. The CDR3: CASSVGTRGETQYF. Here the CDR3 DNA reads TGTGCCAGCAGCGTCGGGACTAGGGGAGAGACCCAGTACTTC. Together with reference TRBV13 and TRBJ2-5, the CDR3 gives the full variable domain: AAGVIQSPRHLIKEKRETATLKCYPIPRHDTVYWYQQGPGQDPQFLISFYEKMQSDKGSIPDRFSAQQFSDYHSELNMSSLELGDSALYFCASSVGTRGETQYFGPGTRLLVL.